This T cell receptor (beta chain) is from a study of blood T cell repertoires in COVID-19. As for the study in general: Spain, Italy and the United States supplied samples that represented acute and convalescent COVID-19. Nucleic acid was either cDNA or gDNA, and it came from T cells, B-cell-depleted T cells, or PBMCs.

In germline, CDR1 is SNHLY, CDR2 FYNNEI. The V gene end was trimmed by 6 bases and the J gene end by 6 bases; junction bases not matched to a gene: 6. This CDR3 has 15 amino acids. Per the study methods: The assay estimated nucleated cells by amplifying reference gene primers. Measured with immunoSEQ multiplex PCR; TCRdb has only the in-frame clones, and not every one. The DNA gave D and trimming, while V, J and clone size come from that table. The profile shows about 39,000 clones, approximately 85% of them singletons. V gene TRBV2 combines with J gene TRBJ2-2; TRBD1 aligns across 11 bases. The material sequenced was peripheral blood. This receptor was obtained from a man aged 55 to 70 with acute or convalescent COVID-19. CDR3 DNA sequence: TGTGCCAGCAGGGGGGACAGGGGGACCTCCGGGGAGCTGTTTTTT. Translated: CASRGDRGTSGELFF.